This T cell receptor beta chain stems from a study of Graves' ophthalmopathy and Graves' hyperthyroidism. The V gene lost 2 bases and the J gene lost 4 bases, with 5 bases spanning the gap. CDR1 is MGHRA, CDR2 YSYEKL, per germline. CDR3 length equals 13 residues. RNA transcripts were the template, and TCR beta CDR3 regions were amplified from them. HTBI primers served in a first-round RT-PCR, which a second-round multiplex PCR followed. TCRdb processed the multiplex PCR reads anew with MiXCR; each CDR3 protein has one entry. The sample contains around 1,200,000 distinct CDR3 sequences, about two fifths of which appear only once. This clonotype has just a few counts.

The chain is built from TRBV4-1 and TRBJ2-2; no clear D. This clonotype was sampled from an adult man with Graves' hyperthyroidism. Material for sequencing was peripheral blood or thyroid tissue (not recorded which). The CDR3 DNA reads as TGCGCCAGCAGCCAAAGAGTCACCGGGGAGCTGTTTTTT. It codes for CASSQRVTGELFF.